This TCR beta chain emerged from a study of shared clonotypes between healthy human individuals. Whole-study context: With ages of 18 to 49, the donors were a couple of women and three men.

Sequencing of unsorted PBMC DNA was carried out using ten immunoSEQ deep assay plates. As originally analysed: Filtering differed, since immunoSEQ gave only junction sequences and no quality scores. The assay was immunoSEQ multiplex PCR, and TCRdb's table has in-frame clones only and misses some. V, J and clone size derive from that table, while D and trimming were established from the DNA sequence. The data hold approximately 500,000 clones, with around 85% observed a single time. CDR1 and CDR2 (germline): KGHSH, LQKENI. The V and J ends lost 2 bases and 4 bases, in that order; junction bases with no gene match: 6. The CDR3 loop spans 17 amino acids.

This receptor was taken from a woman in her thirties or forties in good health. Some clones in this sample may be carry-over from other donors' samples. The chain links TRBV18 to TRBJ2-1; 12 positions agree with TRBD2. The sample taken for sequencing was PBMCs. The CDR3 coding sequence is TGTGCCAGCTCACCAACACCGGGACTAGCGGGTTACAATGAGCAGTTCTTC. It encodes CASSPTPGLAGYNEQFF.